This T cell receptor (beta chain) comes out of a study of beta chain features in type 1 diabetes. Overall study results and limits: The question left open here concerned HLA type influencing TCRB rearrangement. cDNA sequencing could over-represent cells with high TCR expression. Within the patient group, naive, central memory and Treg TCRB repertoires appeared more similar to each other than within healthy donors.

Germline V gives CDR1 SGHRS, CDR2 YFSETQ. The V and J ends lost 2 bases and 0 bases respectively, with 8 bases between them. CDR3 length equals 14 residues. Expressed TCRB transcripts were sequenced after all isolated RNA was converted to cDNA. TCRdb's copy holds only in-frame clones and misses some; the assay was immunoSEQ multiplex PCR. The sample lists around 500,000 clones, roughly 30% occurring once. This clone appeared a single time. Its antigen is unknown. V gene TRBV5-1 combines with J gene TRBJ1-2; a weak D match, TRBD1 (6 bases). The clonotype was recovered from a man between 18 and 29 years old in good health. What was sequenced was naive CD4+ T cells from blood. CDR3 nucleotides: TGCGCCAGCAGCTTAGGACAGTCTAACTATGGCTACACCTTC. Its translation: CASSLGQSNYGYTF.